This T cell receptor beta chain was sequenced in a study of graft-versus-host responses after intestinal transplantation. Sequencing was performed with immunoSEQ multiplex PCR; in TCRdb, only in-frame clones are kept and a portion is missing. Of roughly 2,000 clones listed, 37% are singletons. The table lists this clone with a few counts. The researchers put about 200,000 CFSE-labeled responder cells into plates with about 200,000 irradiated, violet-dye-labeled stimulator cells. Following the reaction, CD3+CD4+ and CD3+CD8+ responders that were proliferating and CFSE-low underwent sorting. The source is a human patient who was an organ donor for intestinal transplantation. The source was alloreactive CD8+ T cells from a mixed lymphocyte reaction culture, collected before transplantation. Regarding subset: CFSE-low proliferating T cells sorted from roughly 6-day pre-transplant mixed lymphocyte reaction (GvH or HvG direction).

This CDR3 reads CASSGRMGPYEQYF. The DNA for the CDR3 is TGTGCCAGCAGTGGACGGATGGGGCCCTACGAGCAGTACTTC. The chain is built from TRBV6-8 and TRBJ2-7; a possible D gene is TRBD1 (5 bases). CDR3 size: 14 residues. CDR1 is MNHGY and CDR2 is SAAAGT in the germline V gene. V lost 5 bases, J lost 2 bases, and 13 bases lay in between.